This TCR beta chain emerged from a study of tumor-infiltrating lymphocytes in primary liver carcinoma. Across the study: Sequencing of the samples generated roughly 3.5 to 7.5 million productive TCRbeta reads, with similar yields across tissue types.

Unsorted whole blood served as the source of blood RNA, and germline DNA was extracted as well. Study conclusions and caveats: Tumors significantly exceeded blood in top-250-clone fraction (p = 0.039).

As for this clonotype: Its matching antigen is unknown. The junction departs from the called germline gene at one end, perhaps through a read error.

Germline V gene data show CDR1 as SGHVS and CDR2 as FQNEAQ. CDR3 length equals 15 residues. TCR beta cDNA was made from 400 to 500 ng total RNA with a constant-region primer. Libraries covering TCR beta were generated through three nested multiplex PCR rounds (using a slightly modified ARM-PCR). With TRBV1-TRBV30 forward primers and a C-beta reverse primer, the first two PCR rounds were run for around 10 cycles each. One entry per CDR3 protein, called by TCRdb with MiXCR from the multiplex PCR reads. The sample has about 320,000 distinct CDR3 sequences; 58% are singletons. Sequenced input: peripheral blood. This TCR was recovered from a woman in her twenties or thirties with primary liver carcinoma and hepatitis B virus infection. The chain links TRBV7-8 to TRBJ2-7; D could derive from TRBD1 or TRBD2 (6 bases each). CDR3 in DNA: TGTGTCAGCGGCTTCTCGGGGGCGGGGACCTACGAGCAGTACTTC. Its translation is CVSGFSGAGTYEQYF.